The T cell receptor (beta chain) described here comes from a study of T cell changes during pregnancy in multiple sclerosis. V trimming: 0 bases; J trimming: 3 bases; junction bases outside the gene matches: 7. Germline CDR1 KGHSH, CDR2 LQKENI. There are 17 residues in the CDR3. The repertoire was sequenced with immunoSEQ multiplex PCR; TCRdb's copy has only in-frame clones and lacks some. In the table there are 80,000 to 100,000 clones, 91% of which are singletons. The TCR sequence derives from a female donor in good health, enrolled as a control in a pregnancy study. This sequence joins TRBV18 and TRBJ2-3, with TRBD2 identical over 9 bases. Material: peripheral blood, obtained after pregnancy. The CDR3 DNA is TGTGCCAGCTCACCACCGGGGATAGCGGGGGTGACAGATACGCAGTATTTT. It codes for CASSPPGIAGVTDTQYF.